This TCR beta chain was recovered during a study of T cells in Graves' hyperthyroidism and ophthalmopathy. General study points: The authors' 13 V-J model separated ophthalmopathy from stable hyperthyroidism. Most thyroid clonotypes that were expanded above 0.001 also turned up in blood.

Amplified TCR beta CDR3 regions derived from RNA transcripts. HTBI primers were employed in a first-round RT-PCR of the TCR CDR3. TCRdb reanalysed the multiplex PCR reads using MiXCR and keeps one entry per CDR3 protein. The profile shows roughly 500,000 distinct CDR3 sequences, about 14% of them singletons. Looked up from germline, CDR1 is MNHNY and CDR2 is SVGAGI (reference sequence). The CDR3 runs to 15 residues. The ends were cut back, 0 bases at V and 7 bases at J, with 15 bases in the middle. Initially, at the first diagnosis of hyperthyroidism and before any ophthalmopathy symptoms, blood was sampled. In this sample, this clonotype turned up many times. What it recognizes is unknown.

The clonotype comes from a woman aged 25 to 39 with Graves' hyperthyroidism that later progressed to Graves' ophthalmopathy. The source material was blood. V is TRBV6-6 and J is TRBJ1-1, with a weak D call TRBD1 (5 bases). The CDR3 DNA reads TGTGCCAGCAGTTACTCGATTAGGGGCGGGGGTGAAGCTTTCTTT. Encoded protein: CASSYSIRGGGEAFF.